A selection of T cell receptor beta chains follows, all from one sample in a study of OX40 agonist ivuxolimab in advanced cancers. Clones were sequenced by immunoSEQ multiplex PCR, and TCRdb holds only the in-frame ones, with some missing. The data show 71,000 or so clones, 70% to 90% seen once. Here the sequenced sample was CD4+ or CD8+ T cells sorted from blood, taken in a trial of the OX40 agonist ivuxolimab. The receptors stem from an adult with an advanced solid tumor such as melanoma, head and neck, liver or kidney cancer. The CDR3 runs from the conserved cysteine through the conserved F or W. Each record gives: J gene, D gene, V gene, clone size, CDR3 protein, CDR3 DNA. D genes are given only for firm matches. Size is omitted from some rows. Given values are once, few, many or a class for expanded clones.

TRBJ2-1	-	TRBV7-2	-	CASSLYEGEFGNEQFF	TGTGCCAGCAGCTTATATGAGGGAGAGTTTGGGAATGAGCAGTTCTTC
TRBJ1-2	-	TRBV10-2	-	CASSEIPGSNYGYTF	TGCGCCAGCAGTGAGATACCGGGATCAAACTATGGCTACACCTTC
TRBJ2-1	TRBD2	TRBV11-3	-	CASSLEGSGTYEQFF	TGTGCCAGCAGCTTAGAAGGTAGCGGGACCTATGAGCAGTTCTTC
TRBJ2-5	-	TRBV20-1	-	CSGQEETQYF	TGCAGTGGCCAAGAAGAGACCCAGTACTTC
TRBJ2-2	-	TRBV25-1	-	CASSEGGFNTGELFF	TGTGCCAGCAGTGAAGGAGGGTTTAACACCGGGGAGCTGTTTTTT
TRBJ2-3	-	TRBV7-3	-	CASSSDSTDTQYF	TGTGCCAGCAGCTCGGACAGCACAGATACGCAGTATTTT
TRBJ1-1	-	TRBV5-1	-	CASSLEGLSNTEAFF	TGCGCCAGCAGCTTGGAAGGGCTATCGAACACTGAAGCTTTCTTT
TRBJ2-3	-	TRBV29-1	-	CSVESGSDTQYF	TGCAGCGTTGAATCGGGGTCGGATACGCAGTATTTT
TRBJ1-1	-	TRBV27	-	CASSLGGGGGRAFF	TGTGCCAGCAGTTTAGGAGGGGGGGGTGGGAGAGCTTTCTTT
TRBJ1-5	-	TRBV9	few	CASSVEGISNQPQHF	TGTGCCAGCAGCGTCGAAGGGATTAGCAATCAGCCCCAGCATTTT
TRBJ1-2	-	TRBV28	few	CASTDGGGGSYGYTF	TGTGCCAGCACCGACGGGGGGGGTGGTAGCTATGGCTACACCTTC
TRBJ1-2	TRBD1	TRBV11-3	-	CAPQGQGNVFF	TGTGCCCCCCAGGGACAGGGCAATGTCTTCTTC
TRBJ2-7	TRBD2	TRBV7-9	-	CASSSSSGRWYEQYF	TGTGCCAGCAGCTCCAGTAGCGGGAGATGGTACGAGCAGTACTTC
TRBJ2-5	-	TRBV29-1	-	CSVENREETQYF	TGCAGCGTTGAAAACAGGGAAGAGACCCAGTACTTC
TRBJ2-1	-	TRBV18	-	CASFESYSYNEQFF	TGTGCCAGCTTTGAGAGTTACTCCTACAATGAGCAGTTCTTC
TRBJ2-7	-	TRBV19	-	CASSIGTVYEQYF	TGTGCCAGTAGTATCGGGACGGTCTACGAGCAGTACTTC
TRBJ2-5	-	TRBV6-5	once	CASRRHRQETQYF	TGTGCCAGCAGACGACACCGACAAGAGACCCAGTACTTC
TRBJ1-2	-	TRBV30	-	CAWSPSYGYTF	TGTGCCTGGAGTCCCAGCTATGGCTACACCTTC
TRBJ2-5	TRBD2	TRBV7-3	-	CASSTGLAGGTQYF	TGTGCCAGCAGCACTGGACTAGCGGGAGGGACCCAGTACTTC
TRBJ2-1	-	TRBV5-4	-	CASSLELVTASNEQFF	TGTGCCAGCAGCTTGGAATTAGTGACTGCCTCCAATGAGCAGTTCTTC
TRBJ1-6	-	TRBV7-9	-	CASSLNSVNSPLHF	TGTGCCAGCAGCCTAAACAGCGTAAATTCACCCCTCCACTTT
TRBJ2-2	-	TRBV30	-	CAWTGTPNTGELFF	TGTGCCTGGACCGGGACACCGAACACCGGGGAGCTGTTTTTT
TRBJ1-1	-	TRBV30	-	CALAHRPTEAFF	TGTGCCCTAGCCCACAGGCCGACTGAAGCTTTCTTT
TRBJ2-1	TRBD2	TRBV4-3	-	CASSQGGLAGVVSEQFF	TGCGCCAGCAGCCAAGGGGGACTAGCGGGAGTGGTGAGTGAGCAGTTCTTC
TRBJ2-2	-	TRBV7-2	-	CASSLAKTGRDTGELFF	TGTGCCAGCAGCTTAGCGAAGACAGGGAGGGACACCGGGGAGCTGTTTTTT
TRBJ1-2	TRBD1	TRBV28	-	CASNQGDYGYTF	TGTGCCAGCAACCAGGGGGACTATGGCTACACCTTC
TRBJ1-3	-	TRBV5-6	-	CASSLWQEGNTIYF	TGTGCCAGCAGCTTGTGGCAGGAGGGAAACACCATATATTTT
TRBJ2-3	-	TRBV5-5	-	CASSSPRAGTDTQYF	TGTGCCAGCAGCTCCCCTCGCGCCGGCACAGATACGCAGTATTTT
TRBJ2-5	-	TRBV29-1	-	CSVESQETQYF	TGCAGCGTTGAATCCCAAGAGACCCAGTACTTC
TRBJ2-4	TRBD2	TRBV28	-	CASSSTSGRDIQYF	TGTGCCAGCAGTTCCACTAGCGGGAGAGACATTCAGTACTTC
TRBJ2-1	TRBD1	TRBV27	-	CASSKDRGYNEQFF	TGTGCCAGCAGTAAGGACAGGGGCTACAATGAGCAGTTCTTC
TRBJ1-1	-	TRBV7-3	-	CASSQDGNTEAFF	TGTGCCAGCAGCCAGGACGGGAACACTGAAGCTTTCTTT
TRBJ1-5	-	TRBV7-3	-	CASSLNSLSNQPQHF	TGTGCCAGCAGCTTAAATTCCCTTAGCAATCAGCCCCAGCATTTT
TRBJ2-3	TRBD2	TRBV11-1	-	CASSLGLAGFGDTQYF	TGTGCCAGCAGCTTAGGACTAGCGGGATTTGGAGATACGCAGTATTTT
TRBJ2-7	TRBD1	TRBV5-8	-	CASSYYIGQGGYEQYF	TGTGCCAGCAGCTACTATATAGGACAGGGCGGCTACGAGCAGTACTTC
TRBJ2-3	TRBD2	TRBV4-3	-	CASSQASGGSYADTQYF	TGCGCCAGCAGCCAGGCCTCTGGCGGGAGTTACGCAGATACGCAGTATTTT
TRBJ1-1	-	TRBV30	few	CAWSVRNSTEAFF	TGTGCCTGGAGTGTACGGAATTCGACTGAAGCTTTCTTT
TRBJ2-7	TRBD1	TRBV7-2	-	CASSRRQGAFYEQYF	TGTGCCAGCAGCAGGCGACAGGGCGCGTTCTACGAGCAGTACTTC
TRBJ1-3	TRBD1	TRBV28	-	CASSLAGQTAYSGNTIYF	TGTGCCAGCAGTTTGGCGGGACAGACTGCATACTCTGGAAACACCATATATTTT
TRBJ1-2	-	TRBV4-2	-	CASSQVGDRGPLYYGYTF	TGTGCCAGCAGCCAAGTGGGCGACAGAGGGCCCCTATACTATGGCTACACCTTC
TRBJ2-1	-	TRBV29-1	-	CSAGGPDSYNEQFF	TGCAGCGCTGGGGGACCGGACTCCTACAATGAGCAGTTCTTC
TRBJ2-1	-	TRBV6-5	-	CASSLYPSYNEQFF	TGTGCCAGCAGCCTTTACCCCTCCTACAATGAGCAGTTCTTC
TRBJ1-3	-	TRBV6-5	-	CASSSEGVGNTIYF	TGTGCCAGCAGTTCCGAAGGGGTTGGAAACACCATATATTTT
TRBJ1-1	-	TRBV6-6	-	CASSYAGNTEAFF	TGTGCCAGCAGTTACGCAGGGAACACTGAAGCTTTCTTT
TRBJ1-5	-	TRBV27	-	CASGLGQHSNQPQHF	TGTGCCAGCGGCCTTGGACAGCATAGCAATCAGCCCCAGCATTTT
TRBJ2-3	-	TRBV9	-	CASNSGRASTDTQYF	TGTGCCAGCAATTCCGGACGAGCTAGCACAGATACGCAGTATTTT
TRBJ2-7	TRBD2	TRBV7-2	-	CASSLGWTSSYEQYF	TGTGCCAGCAGCTTAGGATGGACTAGCTCCTACGAGCAGTACTTC
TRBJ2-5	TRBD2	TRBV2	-	CASSDIDGRGGTQYF	TGTGCCAGCAGTGATATTGACGGGAGGGGAGGGACCCAGTACTTC
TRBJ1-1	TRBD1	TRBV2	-	CASVRDRDTEAFF	TGTGCCTCAGTGCGGGACAGGGACACTGAAGCTTTCTTT
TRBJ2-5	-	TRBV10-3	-	CAIGGQETQYF	TGTGCCATCGGTGGCCAAGAGACCCAGTACTTC
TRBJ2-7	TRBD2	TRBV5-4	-	CASSPASGSGEQYF	TGTGCCAGCAGCCCTGCTAGCGGGAGTGGCGAGCAGTACTTC
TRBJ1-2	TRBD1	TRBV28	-	CASSLSDRGGYTF	TGTGCCAGCAGTTTGTCGGACAGGGGTGGCTACACCTTC
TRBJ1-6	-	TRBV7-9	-	CASSPRQNNSPLHF	TGTGCCAGCAGCCCACGACAGAATAATTCACCCCTCCACTTT
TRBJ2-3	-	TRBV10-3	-	CAISDSWADTQYF	TGTGCCATCAGTGACTCCTGGGCAGATACGCAGTATTTT
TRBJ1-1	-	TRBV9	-	CASSTLGGGTEAFF	TGTGCCAGCAGCACCCTAGGAGGGGGCACTGAAGCTTTCTTT